This T cell receptor beta chain was observed in a study of blood T cells in healthy people across ages. This clonotype was detected a few times. The antigen is not known. Then a second PCR, running roughly 6 to 12 cycles, was carried out with a sample-barcoded 5' primer and a J-beta primer mix. TCRdb independently ran MiXCR on the 5' RACE reads; one entry per CDR3 protein. The table lists fewer than 2,000,000 distinct CDR3 sequences, almost 35% of them singletons. Broader study findings: Unsorted PBMC input precluded a conclusive naive versus antigen-experienced comparison. Relative to aged donors, long-lived donors carried more naive CD4+ cells and displayed higher diversity.

J lost 3 bases, V lost 5 bases, and 12 bases had no gene match. The CDR3 loop spans 16 amino acids. Germline V gives CDR1 MDHEN, CDR2 SYDVKM. The sample consisted of blood. V usage is TRBV28 and J usage is TRBJ2-7, with 8 bases that match TRBD1. This clonotype was sampled from a woman in her twenties or thirties in good health. For the CDR3, the DNA is TGTGCCAGCAGTCCACTTGCACAGGGGGTAGACTACGAGCAGTACTTC. Its protein product is CASSPLAQGVDYEQYF.